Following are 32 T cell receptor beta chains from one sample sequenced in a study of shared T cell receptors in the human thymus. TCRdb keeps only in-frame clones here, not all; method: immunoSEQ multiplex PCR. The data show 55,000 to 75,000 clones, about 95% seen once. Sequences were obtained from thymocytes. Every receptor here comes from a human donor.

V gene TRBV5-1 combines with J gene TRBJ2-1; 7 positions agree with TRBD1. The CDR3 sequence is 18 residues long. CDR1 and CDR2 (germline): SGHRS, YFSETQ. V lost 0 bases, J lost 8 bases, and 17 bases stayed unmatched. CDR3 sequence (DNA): TGCGCCAGCAGCTTGGCATCACAGGGGCCCCCAGGTTTCCATGAGCAGTTCTTC. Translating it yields CASSLASQGPPGFHEQFF.

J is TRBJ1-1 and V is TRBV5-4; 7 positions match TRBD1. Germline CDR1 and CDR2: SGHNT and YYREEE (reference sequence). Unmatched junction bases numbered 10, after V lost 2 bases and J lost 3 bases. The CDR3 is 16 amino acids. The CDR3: CASSFLPLDRDTEAFF. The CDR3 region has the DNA TGTGCCAGCAGCTTCCTCCCCCTAGACAGGGACACTGAAGCTTTCTTT.

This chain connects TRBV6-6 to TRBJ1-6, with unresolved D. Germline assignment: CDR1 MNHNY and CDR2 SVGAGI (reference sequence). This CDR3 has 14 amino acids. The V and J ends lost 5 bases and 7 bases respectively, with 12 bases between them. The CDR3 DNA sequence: TGTGCCAGCAGTCCTCGAATATTGAATTCACCCCTCCACTTT. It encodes CASSPRILNSPLHF.

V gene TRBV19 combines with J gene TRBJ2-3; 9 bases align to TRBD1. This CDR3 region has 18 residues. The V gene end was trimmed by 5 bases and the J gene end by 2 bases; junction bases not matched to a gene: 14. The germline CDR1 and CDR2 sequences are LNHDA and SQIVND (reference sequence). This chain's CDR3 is CASSLPAPGQGSTDTQYF. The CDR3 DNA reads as TGTGCCAGTAGTCTCCCCGCCCCGGGACAGGGTTCCACAGATACGCAGTATTTT.

The CDR3 bases are TGCGCCAGCAGCCAAGATTCTCAGCCCCAGCATTTT. It yields the protein CASSQDSQPQHF. This chain links TRBV4-1 with TRBJ1-5, with D unclear. The CDR3 has 12 amino acids. V shed 0 bases and J shed 6 bases, with 3 bases lying between them. CDR1 and CDR2 from the germline V gene are MGHRA and YSYEKL.

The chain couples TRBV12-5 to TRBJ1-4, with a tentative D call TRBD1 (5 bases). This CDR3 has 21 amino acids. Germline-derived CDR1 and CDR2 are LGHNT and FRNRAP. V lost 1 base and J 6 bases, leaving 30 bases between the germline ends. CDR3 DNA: TGTGCTAGTGGTTTGGCCGCCCTTCCCCACGTGATACGGAGAGGGGATGAAAAACTGTTTTTT. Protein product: CASGLAALPHVIRRGDEKLFF.

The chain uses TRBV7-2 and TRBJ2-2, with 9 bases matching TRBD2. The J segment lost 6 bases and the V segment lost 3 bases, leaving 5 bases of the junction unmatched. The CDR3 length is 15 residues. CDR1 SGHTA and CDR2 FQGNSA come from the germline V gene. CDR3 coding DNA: TGTGCCAGCAGCTTGTTAGCGGGGGTCGCCGGGGAGCTGTTTTTT. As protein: CASSLLAGVAGELFF.

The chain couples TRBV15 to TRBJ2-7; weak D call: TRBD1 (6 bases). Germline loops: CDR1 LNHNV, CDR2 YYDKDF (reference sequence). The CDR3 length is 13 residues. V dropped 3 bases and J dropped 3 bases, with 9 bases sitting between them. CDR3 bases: TGTGCCACCAGCAGTCGGACAGTCTACGAGCAGTACTTC. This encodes CATSSRTVYEQYF.

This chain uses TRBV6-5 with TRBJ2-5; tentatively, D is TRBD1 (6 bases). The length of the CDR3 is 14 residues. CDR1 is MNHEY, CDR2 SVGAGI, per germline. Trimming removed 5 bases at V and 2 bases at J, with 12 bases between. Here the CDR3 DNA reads TGTGCCAGCAGTCACAACGGGACACAAGAGACCCAGTACTTC. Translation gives CASSHNGTQETQYF.

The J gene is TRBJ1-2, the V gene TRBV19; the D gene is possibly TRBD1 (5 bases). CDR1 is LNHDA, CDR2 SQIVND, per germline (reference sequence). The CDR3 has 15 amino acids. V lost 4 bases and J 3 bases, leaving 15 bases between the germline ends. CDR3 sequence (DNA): TGTGCCAGTAGTAGGTCACCGGGGGGAGACTATGGCTACACCTTC. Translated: CASSRSPGGDYGYTF.

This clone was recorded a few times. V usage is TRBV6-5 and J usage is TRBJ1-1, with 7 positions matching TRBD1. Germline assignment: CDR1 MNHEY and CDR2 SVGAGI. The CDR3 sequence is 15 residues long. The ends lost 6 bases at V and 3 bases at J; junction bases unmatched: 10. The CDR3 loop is CASSQEGGSYTEAFF. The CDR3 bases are TGTGCCAGCAGCCAAGAAGGGGGCAGCTACACTGAAGCTTTCTTT.

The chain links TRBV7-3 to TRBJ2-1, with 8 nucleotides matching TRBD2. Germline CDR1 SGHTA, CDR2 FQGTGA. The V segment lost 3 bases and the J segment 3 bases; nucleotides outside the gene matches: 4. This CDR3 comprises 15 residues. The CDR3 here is CASSFRGGLYNEQFF. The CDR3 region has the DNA TGTGCCAGCAGCTTCCGGGGGGGACTCTACAATGAGCAGTTCTTC.

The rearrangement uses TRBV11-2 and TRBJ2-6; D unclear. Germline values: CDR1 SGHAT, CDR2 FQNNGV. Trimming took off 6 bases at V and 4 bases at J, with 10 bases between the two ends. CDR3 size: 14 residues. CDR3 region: CASSPEGGANVLTF. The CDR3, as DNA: TGTGCCAGCAGTCCCGAAGGGGGGGCCAACGTCCTGACTTTC.

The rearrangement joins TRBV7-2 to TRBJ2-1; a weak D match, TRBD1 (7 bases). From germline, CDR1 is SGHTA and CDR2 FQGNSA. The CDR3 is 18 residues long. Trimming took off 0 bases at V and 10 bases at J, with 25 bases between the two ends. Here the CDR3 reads CASSLAKVGRGEVGEQFF. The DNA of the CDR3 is TGTGCCAGCAGCTTAGCGAAGGTCGGCAGGGGGGAAGTCGGGGAGCAGTTCTTC. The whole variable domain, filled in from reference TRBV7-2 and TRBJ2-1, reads GAGVSQSPSNKVTEKGKDVELRCDPISGHTALYWYRQSLGQGLEFLIYFQGNSAPDKSGLPSDRFSAERTGGSVSTLTIQRTQQEDSAVYLCASSLAKVGRGEVGEQFFGPGTRLTVL.

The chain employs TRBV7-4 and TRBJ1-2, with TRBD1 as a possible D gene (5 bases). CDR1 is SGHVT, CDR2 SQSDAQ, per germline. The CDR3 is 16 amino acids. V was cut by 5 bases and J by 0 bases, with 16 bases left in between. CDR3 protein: CASSQDWGRANYGYTF. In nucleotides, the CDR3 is TGTGCCAGCAGCCAGGATTGGGGCCGAGCTAACTATGGCTACACCTTC.

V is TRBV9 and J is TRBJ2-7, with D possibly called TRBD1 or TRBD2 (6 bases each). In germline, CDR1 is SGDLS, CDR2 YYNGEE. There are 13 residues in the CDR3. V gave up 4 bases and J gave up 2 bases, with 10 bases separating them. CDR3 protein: CASSPGGPYEQYF. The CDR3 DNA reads TGTGCCAGCAGCCCTGGGGGGCCCTACGAGCAGTACTTC. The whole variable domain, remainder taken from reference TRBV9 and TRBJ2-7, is DSGVTQTPKHLITATGQRVTLRCSPRSGDLSVYWYQQSLDQGLQFLIQYYNGEERAKGNILERFSAQQFPDLHSELNLSSLELGDSALYFCASSPGGPYEQYFGPGTRLTVT.

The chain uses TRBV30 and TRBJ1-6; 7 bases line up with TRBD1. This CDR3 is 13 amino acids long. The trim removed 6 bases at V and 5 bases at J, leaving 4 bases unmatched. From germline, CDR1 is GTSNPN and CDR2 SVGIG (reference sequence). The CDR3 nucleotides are TGTGCCTGCAAGGGACAGAATAATTCACCCCTCCACTTT. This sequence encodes CACKGQNNSPLHF.

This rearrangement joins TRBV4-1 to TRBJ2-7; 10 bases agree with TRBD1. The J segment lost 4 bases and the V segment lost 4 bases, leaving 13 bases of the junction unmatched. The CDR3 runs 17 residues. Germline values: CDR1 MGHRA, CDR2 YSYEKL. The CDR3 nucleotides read TGCGCCAGCAGCCCTCATTTCCCGAGACAGGGGGCTTACGAGCAGTACTTC. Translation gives CASSPHFPRQGAYEQYF.

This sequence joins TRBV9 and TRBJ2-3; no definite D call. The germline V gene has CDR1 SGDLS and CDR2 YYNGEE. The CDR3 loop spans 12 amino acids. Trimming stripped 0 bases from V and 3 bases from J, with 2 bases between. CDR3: CASSVETDTQYF. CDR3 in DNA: TGTGCCAGCAGCGTAGAGACAGATACGCAGTATTTT.

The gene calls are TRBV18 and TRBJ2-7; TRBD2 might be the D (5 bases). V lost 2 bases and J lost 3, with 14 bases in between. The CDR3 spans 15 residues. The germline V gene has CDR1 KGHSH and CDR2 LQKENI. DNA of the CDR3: TGTGCCAGCTCACCAGGTAGACTAAACCTCTACGAGCAGTACTTC. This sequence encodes CASSPGRLNLYEQYF.

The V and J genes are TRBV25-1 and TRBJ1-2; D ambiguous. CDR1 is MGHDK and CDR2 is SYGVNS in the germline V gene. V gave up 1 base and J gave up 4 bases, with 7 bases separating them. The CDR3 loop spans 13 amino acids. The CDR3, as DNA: TGTGCCAGCAGTGAATGGTCAGGCTATGGCTACACCTTC. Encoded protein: CASSEWSGYGYTF.

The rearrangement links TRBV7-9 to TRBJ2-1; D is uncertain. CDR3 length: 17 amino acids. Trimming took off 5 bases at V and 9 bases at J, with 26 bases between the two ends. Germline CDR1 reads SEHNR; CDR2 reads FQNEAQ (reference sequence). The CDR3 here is CASSLKRANFAEGEQFF. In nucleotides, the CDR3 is TGTGCCAGCAGCCTGAAAAGGGCCAATTTCGCCGAAGGTGAGCAGTTCTTC.

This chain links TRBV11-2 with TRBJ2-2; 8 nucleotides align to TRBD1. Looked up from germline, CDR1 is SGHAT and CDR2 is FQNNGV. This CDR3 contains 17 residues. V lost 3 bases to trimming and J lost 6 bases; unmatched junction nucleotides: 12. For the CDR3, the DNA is TGTGCCAGCAGCTTTAGGGGGAAGGACAGGGTGTCCGGGGAGCTGTTTTTT. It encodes CASSFRGKDRVSGELFF. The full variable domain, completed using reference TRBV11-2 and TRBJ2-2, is EAGVAQSPRYKIIEKRQSVAFWCNPISGHATLYWYQQILGQGPKLLIQFQNNGVVDDSQLPKDRFSAERLKGVDSTLKIQPAKLEDSAVYLCASSFRGKDRVSGELFFGEGSRLTVL.

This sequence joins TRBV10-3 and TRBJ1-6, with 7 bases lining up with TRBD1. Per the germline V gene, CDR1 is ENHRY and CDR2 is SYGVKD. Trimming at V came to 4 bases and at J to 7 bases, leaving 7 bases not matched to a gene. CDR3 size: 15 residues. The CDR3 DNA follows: TGTGCCATCAGTGGAGGACAGGCTCAAAATTCACCCCTCCACTTT. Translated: CAISGGQAQNSPLHF.

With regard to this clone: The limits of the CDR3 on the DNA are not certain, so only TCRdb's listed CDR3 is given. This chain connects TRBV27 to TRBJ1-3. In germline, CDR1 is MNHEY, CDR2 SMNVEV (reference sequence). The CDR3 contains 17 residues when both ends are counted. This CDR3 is CASSSSGSPSFGNTIYF.

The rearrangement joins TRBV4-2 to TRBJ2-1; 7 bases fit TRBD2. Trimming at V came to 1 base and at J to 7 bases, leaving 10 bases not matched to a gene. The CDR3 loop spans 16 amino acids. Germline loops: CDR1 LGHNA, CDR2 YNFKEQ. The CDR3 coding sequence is TGTGCCAGCAGCCAAGTGGGAGGCGGGGGTGGAAATGAGCAGTTCTTC. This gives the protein CASSQVGGGGGNEQFF.

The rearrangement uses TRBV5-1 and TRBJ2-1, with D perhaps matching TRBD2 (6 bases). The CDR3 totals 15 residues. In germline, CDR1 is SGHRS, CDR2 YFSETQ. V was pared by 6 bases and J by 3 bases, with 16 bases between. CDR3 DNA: TGCGCCAGCACCCCGGTGGGACTCTACTACAATGAGCAGTTCTTC. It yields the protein CASTPVGLYYNEQFF.

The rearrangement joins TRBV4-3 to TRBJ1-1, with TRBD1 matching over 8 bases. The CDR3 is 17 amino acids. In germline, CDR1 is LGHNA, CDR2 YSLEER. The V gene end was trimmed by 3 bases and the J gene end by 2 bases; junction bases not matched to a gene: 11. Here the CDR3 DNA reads TGCGCCAGCAGCCATAGGAGGATACAGGGGGTCAACACTGAAGCTTTCTTT. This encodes CASSHRRIQGVNTEAFF.

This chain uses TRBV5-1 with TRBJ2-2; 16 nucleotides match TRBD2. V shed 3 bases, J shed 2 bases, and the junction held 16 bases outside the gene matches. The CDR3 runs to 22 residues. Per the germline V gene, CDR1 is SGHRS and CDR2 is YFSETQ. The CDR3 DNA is TGCGCCAGCAGCTCACAGCCGGGACTAGCGGGGGGGCCGTTTAGAAACACCGGGGAGCTGTTTTTT. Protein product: CASSSQPGLAGGPFRNTGELFF.

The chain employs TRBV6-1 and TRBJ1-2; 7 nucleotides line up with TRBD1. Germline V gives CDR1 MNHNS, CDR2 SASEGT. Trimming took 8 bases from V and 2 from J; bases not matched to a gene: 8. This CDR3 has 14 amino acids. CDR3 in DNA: TGTGCCAGCCCAGCCCCGACAGGGAACTATGGCTACACCTTC. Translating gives CASPAPTGNYGYTF.

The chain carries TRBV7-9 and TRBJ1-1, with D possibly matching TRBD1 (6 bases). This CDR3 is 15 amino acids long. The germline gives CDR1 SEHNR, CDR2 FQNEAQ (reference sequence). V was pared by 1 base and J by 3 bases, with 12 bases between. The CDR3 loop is CASSLGGQEDTEAFF. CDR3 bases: TGTGCCAGCAGCTTAGGGGGGCAGGAGGACACTGAAGCTTTCTTT.

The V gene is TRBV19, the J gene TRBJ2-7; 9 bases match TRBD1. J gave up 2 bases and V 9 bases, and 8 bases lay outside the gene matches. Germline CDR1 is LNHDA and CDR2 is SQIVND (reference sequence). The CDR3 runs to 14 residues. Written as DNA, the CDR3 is TGTGCCAGCCAGGGACAGGGTGCCACCTACGAGCAGTACTTC. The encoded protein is CASQGQGATYEQYF.